Below, 18 T cell receptor beta chains from the same sample are listed, as sequenced in a study of post-analysis software for immune sequencing data. Notes on the study in general: Five or six TRBV segments appeared more often in patients than in controls, and TRBV5-6, TRBV5-1 and TRBV20-1 were among these.

No cognate antigen is known for these TCRs. Sequencing libraries made from TCR beta cDNA carried unique molecular identifiers. Using its own MiXCR run on the PCR reads, TCRdb lists one record per CDR3 protein. The data contain hundreds of thousands of distinct CDR3 sequences, about 40% of them seen just once; the ten biggest clones take up over 1.5%. The sequenced material came from blood. The receptors shown here come from a girl aged 5 to 17 with multiple sclerosis.

This chain connects TRBV24-1 to TRBJ2-1; 9 bases are shared with TRBD2. The CDR3 is 13 amino acids. CDR1 is KGHDR, CDR2 SFDVKD, per germline. The V and J ends lost 7 bases and 5 bases, in that order; junction bases with no gene match: 2. CDR3 sequence: CATRASGNNEQFF. CDR3 in DNA: TGTGCCACCAGAGCTAGCGGGAACAATGAGCAGTTCTTC.

V gene TRBV6-2 or TRBV6-3 combines with J gene TRBJ2-7, with D maybe TRBD2 (5 bases). V was shortened by 4 bases and J by 3 bases, with 13 bases between the two germline ends. CDR1 is MNHEY, CDR2 SVGEGT, per germline. The CDR3 is 14 amino acids. CDR3 region: CASSSGLILYEQYF. The CDR3 DNA reads TGTGCCAGCAGTTCAGGACTCATCCTCTACGAGCAGTACTTC.

This clonotype came up a few times. The chain couples TRBV5-1 to TRBJ2-3; D remains unclear. The CDR3 contains 11 residues. Trimming cost V 4 bases and J 5 bases, with 5 bases left between them. The germline gives CDR1 SGHRS, CDR2 YFSETQ. CDR3 amino acids: CASSHGDTQYF. CDR3 sequence (DNA): TGCGCCAGCAGCCACGGAGATACGCAGTATTTT.

This clonotype was seen a few times. This chain joins TRBV12-3 or TRBV12-4 and TRBJ2-1; maybe TRBD2 (5 bases). The V end lost 2 bases, the J end lost 14 bases, and 16 bases lay between the germline ends. The CDR3 covers 13 residues. CDR3 loop: CASSLLASSAEFF. Here the CDR3 DNA reads TGTGCCAGCAGTTTACTAGCTAGCTCAGCGGAGTTCTTC.

Turning to this clonotype: A single base separates this from a much larger clone, so it may be a read error. The rearrangement links TRBV19 to TRBJ1-2; D is possibly TRBD1 (5 bases). The germline V gene has CDR1 LNHDA and CDR2 SQIVND (reference sequence). Trimming took off 5 bases at V and 5 bases at J, with 12 bases between the two ends. There are 13 residues in the CDR3. The CDR3 is CASSDGQGYGYTF. In nucleotides, the CDR3 is TGTGCCAGTAGTGACGGGCAGGGATATGGCTACACCTTC.

As DNA, the CDR3 is TGCAGCGTTGCTTTTACCGGGACTAGCAGCTACGAGCAGTACTTC. Protein sequence: CSVAFTGTSSYEQYF. The chain recombines TRBV29-1 with TRBJ2-7, with 9 positions matching TRBD2. V shed 4 bases and J 3 bases; nucleotides not matched to a gene: 10. Germline loops: CDR1 SQVTM, CDR2 ANQGSEA. The CDR3 is 15 residues long.

In its sample, this clonotype was seen many times. The rearrangement uses TRBV12-3 or TRBV12-4 and TRBJ2-5; no clear D gene. V shed 2 bases and J shed 5 bases, with 9 bases lying between them. This CDR3 contains 13 residues. The CDR3 region is CASSLLLGETQYF. For the CDR3, the DNA is TGTGCCAGCAGTTTACTCTTAGGGGAGACCCAGTACTTC.

This chain uses TRBV5-1 with TRBJ1-5; D remains ambiguous. The V gene's germline CDR1 is SGHRS and CDR2 YFSETQ. The V end lost 0 bases, the J end lost 6 bases, and 7 bases lay between the germline ends. The CDR3 is 13 residues long. The CDR3: CASSLDSGQPQHF. For the CDR3, the DNA is TGCGCCAGCAGCTTGGACAGCGGTCAGCCCCAGCATTTT.

The chain employs TRBV12-3 or TRBV12-4 and TRBJ1-1; D might be TRBD1 (6 bases). V was pared by 6 bases and J by 3 bases, with 14 bases between. This CDR3 region has 14 residues. The CDR3 DNA sequence: TGTGCCAGCAGCTGGAGGGGGGAGGACACTGAAGCTTTCTTT. Encoded protein: CASSWRGEDTEAFF.

V gene TRBV10-3 combines with J gene TRBJ2-1; a possible D gene is TRBD2 (5 bases). Germline values: CDR1 ENHRY, CDR2 SYGVKD. CDR3 size: 15 residues. V lost 3 bases to trimming and J lost 6 bases, with 15 bases between them. The CDR3 loop is CAISESADWRNEQFF. Written as DNA, the CDR3 is TGTGCCATCAGTGAATCCGCGGACTGGCGCAATGAGCAGTTCTTC.

V gene TRBV11-2 combines with J gene TRBJ2-6; D possibly matches TRBD1 or TRBD2 (5 bases each). This CDR3 is 15 amino acids long. V was shortened by 5 bases and J by 8 bases, with 16 bases between the two germline ends. Germline loops: CDR1 SGHAT, CDR2 FQNNGV. CDR3 loop: CASSQGSSGTNVLTF. The CDR3, as DNA: TGTGCCAGCAGCCAGGGCAGCTCGGGGACCAACGTCCTGACTTTC.

Only a few counts were recorded for this clonotype. The J gene is TRBJ1-6, the V gene TRBV5-5, with 9 positions matching TRBD1. The V and J ends lost 4 bases and 7 bases, in that order; junction bases with no gene match: 6. This CDR3 region has 15 residues. CDR1 is SGHKS, CDR2 YYEKEE, per germline (reference sequence). The CDR3 sequence: CASSHRDRVNSPLHF. In nucleotides, the CDR3 is TGTGCCAGCAGCCACCGGGACAGGGTCAATTCACCCCTCCACTTT. The entire variable domain, with the rest obtained from reference TRBV5-5 and TRBJ1-6, is as follows: DAGVTQSPTHLIKTRGQQVTLRCSPISGHKSVSWYQQVLGQGPQFIFQYYEKEERGRGNFPDRFSARQFPNYSSELNVNALLLGDSALYLCASSHRDRVNSPLHFGNGTRLTVT.

V and J are TRBV11-3 and TRBJ2-7; TRBD2 might be the D (6 bases). This CDR3 contains 15 residues. CDR1 and CDR2 from the germline V gene are SGHNT and YENEEA. Trimming removed 5 bases at V and 0 bases at J, with 14 bases between. CDR3: CASSPRDSGSYEQYF. For the CDR3, the DNA is TGTGCCAGCAGCCCTCGGGATAGCGGCTCCTACGAGCAGTACTTC.

There are a few counts of this clonotype. V and J are TRBV7-6 and TRBJ1-1; TRBD1 matches at 8 bases. Germline trimming cut 4 bases from V and 4 bases from J; bases unmatched to any gene: 5. Germline assignment: CDR1 SGHVS and CDR2 FNYEAQ. This CDR3 comprises 14 residues. The DNA for the CDR3 is TGTGCCAGCAGCTCAAGACAGGGGTCCACTGAAGCTTTCTTT. The encoded protein is CASSSRQGSTEAFF.

In its sample, this clonotype was seen a few times. The chain uses TRBV5-1 and TRBJ1-1; D might be TRBD1 (5 bases). This CDR3 has 14 amino acids. Per germline, CDR1 SGHRS and CDR2 YFSETQ. With 2 bases removed from V and 11 bases from J, the gap between germline ends came to 19 bases. DNA for the CDR3: TGCGCCAGCAGCTTAAGGACACCAAGGATGGAGGCTTTCTTT. It codes for CASSLRTPRMEAFF.

The chain combines TRBV20-1 with TRBJ1-1; D gene uncertain. From germline, CDR1 is DFQATT and CDR2 SNEGSKA (reference sequence). V lost 5 bases and J 1 base, leaving 11 bases between the germline ends. The CDR3 is 13 amino acids. The DNA of the CDR3 is TGCAGTGCTCCGGACTTAAAGAACACTGAAGCTTTCTTT. This gives the protein CSAPDLKNTEAFF.

The chain has TRBV27 and TRBJ1-2, with D possibly TRBD1 on 6 matching bases. Deletions cut 0 bases from V and 2 bases from J, with 13 bases between. The CDR3 length is 16 residues. Germline CDR1 MNHEY, CDR2 SMNVEV (reference sequence). The CDR3 region is CASSLSLQQGNYGYTF. The CDR3 DNA follows: TGTGCCAGCAGTTTATCGTTACAACAGGGCAACTATGGCTACACCTTC.

In its sample, this clonotype was seen a few times. The chain links TRBV12-3 or TRBV12-4 to TRBJ2-5; D is uncertain. The CDR3 totals 13 residues. V lost 3 bases to trimming and J lost 5 bases, with 10 bases between them. CDR3 in amino acids: CASSFWGLETQYF. The DNA of the CDR3 is TGTGCCAGCAGTTTTTGGGGTCTGGAGACCCAGTACTTC.